The clone carrying this TCR beta chain was observed a single time. In the source study's methods: Reference gene primer amplification in the assay estimated nucleated cell counts. Produced via immunoSEQ multiplex PCR; TCRdb's table is partial and in-frame only. V and J calls and clone size are copied from that table; D and trimming were computed from the DNA. The repertoire has 300,000 to 400,000 clones, 75% to 90% of them found once; the top ten carry roughly 1%. This entry comes from a study of blood T cell repertoires in COVID-19. On the study more broadly: The samples span acute and convalescent COVID-19 from the United States, Italy and Spain.

Sequencing was done on a sample of PBMCs or T cells enriched from blood (not recorded which). This receptor was taken from a man aged 18 to 35 who had recovered from COVID-19.

CDR3 DNA: TGTGCCAGCAGCCCGACACTGACAGGGAGCTCCTACAATGAGCAGTTCTTC. This gives the protein CASSPTLTGSSYNEQFF. The rearrangement joins TRBV7-9 to TRBJ2-1; 7 bases are a match to TRBD1. The germline V gene encodes CDR1 SEHNR and CDR2 FQNEAQ (reference sequence). The length of the CDR3 is 17 residues. Trimming removed 5 bases from V and 0 bases from J; junction bases left unmatched: 10. The whole variable domain, filled in from reference TRBV7-9 and TRBJ2-1, reads DTGVSQNPRHKITKRGQNVTFRCDPISEHNRLYWYRQTLGQGPEFLTYFQNEAQLEKSRLLSDRFSAERPKGSFSTLEIQRTEQGDSAMYLCASSPTLTGSSYNEQFFGPGTRLTVL.